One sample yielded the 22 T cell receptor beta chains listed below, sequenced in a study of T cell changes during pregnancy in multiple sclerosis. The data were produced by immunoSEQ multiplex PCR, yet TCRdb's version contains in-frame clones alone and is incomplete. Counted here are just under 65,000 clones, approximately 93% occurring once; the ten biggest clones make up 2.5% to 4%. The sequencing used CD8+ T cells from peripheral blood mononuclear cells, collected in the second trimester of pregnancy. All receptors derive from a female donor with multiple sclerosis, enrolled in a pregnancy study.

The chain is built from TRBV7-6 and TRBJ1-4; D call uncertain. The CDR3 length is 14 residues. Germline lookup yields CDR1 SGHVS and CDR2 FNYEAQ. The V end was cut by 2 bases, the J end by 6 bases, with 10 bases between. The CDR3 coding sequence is TGTGCCAGCAGCTTATTGCGGGCAGATGAAAAACTGTTTTTT. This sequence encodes CASSLLRADEKLFF.

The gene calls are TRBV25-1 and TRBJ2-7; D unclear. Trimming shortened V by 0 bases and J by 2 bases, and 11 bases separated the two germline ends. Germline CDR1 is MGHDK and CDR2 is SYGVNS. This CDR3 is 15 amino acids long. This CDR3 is CASSEYTASAYEQYF. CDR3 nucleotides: TGTGCCAGCAGTGAATATACCGCCTCGGCCTACGAGCAGTACTTC.

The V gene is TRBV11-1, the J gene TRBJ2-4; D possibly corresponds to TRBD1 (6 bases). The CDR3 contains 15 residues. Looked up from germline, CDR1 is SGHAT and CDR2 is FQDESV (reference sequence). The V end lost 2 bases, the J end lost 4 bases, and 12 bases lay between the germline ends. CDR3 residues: CASSLKPDRKNIQYF. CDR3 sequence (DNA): TGTGCCAGCAGCTTAAAACCGGACAGAAAAAACATTCAGTACTTC.

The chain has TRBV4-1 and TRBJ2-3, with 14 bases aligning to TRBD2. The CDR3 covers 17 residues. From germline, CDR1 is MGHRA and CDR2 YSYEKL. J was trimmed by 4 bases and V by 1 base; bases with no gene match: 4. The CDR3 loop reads CASSQVPGLAGADTQYF. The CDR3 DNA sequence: TGCGCCAGCAGCCAAGTACCGGGACTAGCGGGAGCAGATACGCAGTATTTT.

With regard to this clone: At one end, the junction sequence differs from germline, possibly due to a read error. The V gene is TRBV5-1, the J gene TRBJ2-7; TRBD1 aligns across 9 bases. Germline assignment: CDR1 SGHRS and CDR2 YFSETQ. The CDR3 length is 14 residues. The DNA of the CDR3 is TGCGCCAGCAGCTTGGCCGGGACAGGGTACGGGCAGTACTTC. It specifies CASSLAGTGYGQYF.

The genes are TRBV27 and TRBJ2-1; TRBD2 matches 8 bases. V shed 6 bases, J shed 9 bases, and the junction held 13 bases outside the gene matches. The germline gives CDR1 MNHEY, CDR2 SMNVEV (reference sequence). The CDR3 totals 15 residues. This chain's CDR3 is CASSQTSGFPIEQFF. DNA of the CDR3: TGTGCCAGCAGCCAAACTAGCGGATTCCCCATTGAGCAGTTCTTC.

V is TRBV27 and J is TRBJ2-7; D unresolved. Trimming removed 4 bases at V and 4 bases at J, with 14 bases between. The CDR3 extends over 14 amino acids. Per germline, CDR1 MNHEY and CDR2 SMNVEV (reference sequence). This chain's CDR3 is CASSSLVGGYEQYF. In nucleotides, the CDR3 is TGTGCCAGCAGTTCCCTAGTGGGTGGGTACGAGCAGTACTTC.

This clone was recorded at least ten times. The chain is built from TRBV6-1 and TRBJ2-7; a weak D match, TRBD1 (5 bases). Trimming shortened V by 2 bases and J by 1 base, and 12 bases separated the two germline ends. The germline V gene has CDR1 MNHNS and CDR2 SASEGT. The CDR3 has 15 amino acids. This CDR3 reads CASSELQASSYEQYF. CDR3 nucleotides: TGTGCCAGCAGTGAATTACAGGCATCATCCTACGAGCAGTACTTC.

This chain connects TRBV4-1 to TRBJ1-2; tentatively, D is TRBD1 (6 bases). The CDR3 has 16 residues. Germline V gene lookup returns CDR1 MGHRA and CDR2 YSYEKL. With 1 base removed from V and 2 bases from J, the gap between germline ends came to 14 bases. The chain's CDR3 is CASSQGSGGMNYGYTF. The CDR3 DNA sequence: TGCGCCAGCAGCCAAGGATCTGGGGGCATGAACTATGGCTACACCTTC.

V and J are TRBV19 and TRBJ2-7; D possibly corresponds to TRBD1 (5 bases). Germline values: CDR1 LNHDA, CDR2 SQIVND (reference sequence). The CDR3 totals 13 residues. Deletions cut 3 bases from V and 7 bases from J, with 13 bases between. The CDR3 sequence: CASSMDIGREQYF. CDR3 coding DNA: TGTGCCAGTAGTATGGACATTGGAAGGGAGCAGTACTTC.

The CDR3 DNA reads as TGCAGCGTTGAAGGGCTAGCAGGCGATACGCAGTATTTT. This translates into CSVEGLAGDTQYF. This chain links TRBV29-1 with TRBJ2-3; weak D call: TRBD2 (5 bases). Trimming shortened V by 1 base and J by 6 bases, and 11 bases separated the two germline ends. The CDR3 covers 13 residues. Per germline, CDR1 SQVTM and CDR2 ANQGSEA.

DNA of the CDR3: TGTGCCAGCAGGCCAACCGGGACAGGGGCCTTTGGGCAGTACTTC. It is translated as CASRPTGTGAFGQYF. The chain has TRBV7-9 and TRBJ2-7; 10 bases line up with TRBD1. The ends lost 6 bases at V and 9 bases at J; junction bases unmatched: 14. In germline, CDR1 is SEHNR, CDR2 FQNEAQ (reference sequence). The CDR3 has 15 amino acids. Combining the CDR3 with reference TRBV7-9 and TRBJ2-7 gives the whole variable domain DTGVSQNPRHKITKRGQNVTFRCDPISEHNRLYWYRQTLGQGPEFLTYFQNEAQLEKSRLLSDRFSAERPKGSFSTLEIQRTEQGDSAMYLCASRPTGTGAFGQYFGPGTRLTVT.

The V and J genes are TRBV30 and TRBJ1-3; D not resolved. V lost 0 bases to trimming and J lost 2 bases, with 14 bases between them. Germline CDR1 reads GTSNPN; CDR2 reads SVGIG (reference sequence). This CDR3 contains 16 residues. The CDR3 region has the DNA TGTGCCTGGAGTGTAATGAGCGCAGTCCCTGGAAACACCATATATTTT. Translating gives CAWSVMSAVPGNTIYF.

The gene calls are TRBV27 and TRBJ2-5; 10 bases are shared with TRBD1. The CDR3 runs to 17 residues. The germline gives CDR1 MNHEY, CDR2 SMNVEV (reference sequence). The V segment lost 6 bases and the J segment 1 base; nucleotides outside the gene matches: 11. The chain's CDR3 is CASRPLWDRGGQETQYF. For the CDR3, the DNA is TGTGCCAGCAGACCCCTCTGGGACAGGGGTGGCCAAGAGACCCAGTACTTC.

CDR3 nucleotide sequence: TGTGCCTGGAGATATAGGGGCAGGGGGCAGAAAAAACTGTTTTTT. As protein: CAWRYRGRGQKKLFF. The chain joins TRBV30 to TRBJ1-4, with 8 bases lining up with TRBD1. J lost 9 bases, V lost 3 bases, and 12 bases had no gene match. CDR3 length: 15 amino acids. Germline V gene sequence: CDR1 GTSNPN, CDR2 SVGIG (reference sequence).

CDR3 sequence: CATSRGPLWTSGPDGGELFF. CDR3 coding DNA: TGTGCCACCAGCAGAGGGCCCCTCTGGACTAGCGGGCCCGACGGCGGGGAGCTGTTTTTT. J is TRBJ2-2 and V is TRBV15; 11 positions agree with TRBD2. This CDR3 is built from 20 residues. The V gene's germline CDR1 is LNHNV and CDR2 YYDKDF (reference sequence). V was clipped by 1 base and J by 7 bases; unmatched bases: 17.

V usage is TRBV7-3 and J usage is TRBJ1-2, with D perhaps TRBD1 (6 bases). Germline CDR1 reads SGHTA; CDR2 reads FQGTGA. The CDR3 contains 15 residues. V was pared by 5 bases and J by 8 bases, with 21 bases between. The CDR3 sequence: CASSPDGRGFDGYTF. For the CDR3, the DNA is TGTGCCAGCAGCCCGGATGGCAGGGGATTTGACGGCTACACCTTC.

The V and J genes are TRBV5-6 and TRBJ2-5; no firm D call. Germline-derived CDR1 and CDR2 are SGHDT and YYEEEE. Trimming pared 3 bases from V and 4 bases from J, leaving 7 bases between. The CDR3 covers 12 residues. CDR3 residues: CASSSLVETQYF. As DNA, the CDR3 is TGTGCCAGCAGCTCCCTAGTAGAGACCCAGTACTTC.

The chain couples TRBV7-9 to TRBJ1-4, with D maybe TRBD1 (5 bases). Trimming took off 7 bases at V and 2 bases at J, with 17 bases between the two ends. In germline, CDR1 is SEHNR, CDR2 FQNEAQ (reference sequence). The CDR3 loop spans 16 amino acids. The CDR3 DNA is TGTGCCAGCAAGCCGGGAGGGGATTTGACTAATGAAAAACTGTTTTTT. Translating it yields CASKPGGDLTNEKLFF.

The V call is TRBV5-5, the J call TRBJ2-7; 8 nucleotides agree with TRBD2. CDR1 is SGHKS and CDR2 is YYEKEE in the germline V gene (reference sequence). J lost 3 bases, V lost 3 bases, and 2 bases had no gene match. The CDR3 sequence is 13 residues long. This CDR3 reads CASSSAGGYEQYF. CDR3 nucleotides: TGTGCCAGCAGCTCGGCGGGAGGCTACGAGCAGTACTTC.

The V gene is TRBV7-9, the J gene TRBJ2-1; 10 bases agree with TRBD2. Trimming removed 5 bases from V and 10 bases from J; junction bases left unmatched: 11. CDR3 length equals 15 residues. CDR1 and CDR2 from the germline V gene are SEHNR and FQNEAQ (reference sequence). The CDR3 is CASSPAVAGGKEQFF. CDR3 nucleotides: TGTGCCAGCAGCCCCGCGGTAGCGGGAGGCAAGGAGCAGTTCTTC.

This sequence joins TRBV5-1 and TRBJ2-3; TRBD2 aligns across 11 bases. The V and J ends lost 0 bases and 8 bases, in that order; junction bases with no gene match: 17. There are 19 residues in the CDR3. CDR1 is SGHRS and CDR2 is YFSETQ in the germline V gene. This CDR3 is CASSLAGTLAGGPDGTQYF. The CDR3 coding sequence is TGCGCCAGCAGCTTGGCAGGGACGCTAGCGGGAGGACCGGATGGTACGCAGTATTTT.